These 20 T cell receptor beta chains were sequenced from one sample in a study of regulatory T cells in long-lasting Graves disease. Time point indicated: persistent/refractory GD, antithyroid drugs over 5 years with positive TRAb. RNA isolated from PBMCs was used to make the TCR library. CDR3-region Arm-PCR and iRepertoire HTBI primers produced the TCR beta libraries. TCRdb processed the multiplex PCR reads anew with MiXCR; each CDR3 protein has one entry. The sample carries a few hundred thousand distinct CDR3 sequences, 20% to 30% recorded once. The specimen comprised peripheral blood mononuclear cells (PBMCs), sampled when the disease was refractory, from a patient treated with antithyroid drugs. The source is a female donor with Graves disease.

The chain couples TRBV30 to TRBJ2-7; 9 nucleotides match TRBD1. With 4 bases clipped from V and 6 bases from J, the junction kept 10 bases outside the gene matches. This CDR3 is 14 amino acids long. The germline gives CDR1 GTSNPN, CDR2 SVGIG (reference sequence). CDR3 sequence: CAWTPGTGRFEQYF. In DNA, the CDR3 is TGTGCCTGGACTCCCGGGACAGGGAGGTTCGAGCAGTACTTC.

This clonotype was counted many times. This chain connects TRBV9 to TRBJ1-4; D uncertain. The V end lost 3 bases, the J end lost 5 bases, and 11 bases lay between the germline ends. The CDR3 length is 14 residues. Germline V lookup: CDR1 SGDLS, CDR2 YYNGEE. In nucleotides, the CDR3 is TGTGCCAGCAGCGCTACGATCGGAAATGAAAAACTGTTTTTT. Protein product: CASSATIGNEKLFF.

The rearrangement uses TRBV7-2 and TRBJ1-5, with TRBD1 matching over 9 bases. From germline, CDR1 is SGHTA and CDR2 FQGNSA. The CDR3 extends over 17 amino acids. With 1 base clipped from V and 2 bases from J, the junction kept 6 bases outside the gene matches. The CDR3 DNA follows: TGTGCCAGCAGCTTAGGAAACAGGGGGCTTGGCAATCAGCCCCAGCATTTT. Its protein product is CASSLGNRGLGNQPQHF.

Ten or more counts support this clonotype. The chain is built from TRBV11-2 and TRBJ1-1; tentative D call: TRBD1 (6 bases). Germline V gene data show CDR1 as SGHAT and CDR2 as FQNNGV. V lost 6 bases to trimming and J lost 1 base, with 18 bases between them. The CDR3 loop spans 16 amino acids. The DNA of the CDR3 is TGTGCCAGCAGTCTTAGCCTAGGGACATGGAACACTGAAGCTTTCTTT. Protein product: CASSLSLGTWNTEAFF. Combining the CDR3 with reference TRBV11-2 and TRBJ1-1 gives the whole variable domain EAGVAQSPRYKIIEKRQSVAFWCNPISGHATLYWYQQILGQGPKLLIQFQNNGVVDDSQLPKDRFSAERLKGVDSTLKIQPAKLEDSAVYLCASSLSLGTWNTEAFFGQGTRLTVV.

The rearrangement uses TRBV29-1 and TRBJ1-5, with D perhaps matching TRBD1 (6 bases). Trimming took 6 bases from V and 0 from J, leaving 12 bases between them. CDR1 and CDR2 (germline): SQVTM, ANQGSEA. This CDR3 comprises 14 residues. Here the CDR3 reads CSVGQGHSNQPQHF. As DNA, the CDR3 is TGCAGCGTCGGGCAGGGACATAGCAATCAGCCCCAGCATTTT.

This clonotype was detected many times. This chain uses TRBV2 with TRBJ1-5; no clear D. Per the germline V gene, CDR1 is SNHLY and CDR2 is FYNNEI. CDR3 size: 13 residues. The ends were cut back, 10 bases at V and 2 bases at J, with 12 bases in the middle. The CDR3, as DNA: TGTGCCACCTCGTATCAGGGCAATCAGCCCCAGCATTTT. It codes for CATSYQGNQPQHF.

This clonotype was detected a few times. CDR3 residues: CSVAGGTTNYGYTF. CDR3 nucleotides: TGCAGCGTCGCTGGAGGGACGACTAACTATGGCTACACCTTC. The J gene is TRBJ1-2, the V gene TRBV29-1; D might be TRBD1 (5 bases). V was shortened by 6 bases and J by 0 bases, with 14 bases between the two germline ends. Germline CDR1 SQVTM, CDR2 ANQGSEA. This CDR3 spans 14 amino acids.

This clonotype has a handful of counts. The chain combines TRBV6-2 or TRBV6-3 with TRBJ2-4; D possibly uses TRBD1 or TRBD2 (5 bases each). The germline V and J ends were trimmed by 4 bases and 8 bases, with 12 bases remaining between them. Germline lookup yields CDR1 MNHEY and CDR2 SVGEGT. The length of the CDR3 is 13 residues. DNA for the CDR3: TGTGCCAGCAGTTTAGAGGGGCCCCACATTCAGTACTTC. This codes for CASSLEGPHIQYF.

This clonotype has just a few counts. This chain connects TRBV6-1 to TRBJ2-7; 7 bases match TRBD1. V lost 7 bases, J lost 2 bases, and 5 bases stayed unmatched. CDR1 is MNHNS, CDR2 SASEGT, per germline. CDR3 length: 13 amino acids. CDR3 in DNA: TGTGCCAGCATCTCGGACAGGACCTACGAGCAGTACTTC. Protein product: CASISDRTYEQYF.

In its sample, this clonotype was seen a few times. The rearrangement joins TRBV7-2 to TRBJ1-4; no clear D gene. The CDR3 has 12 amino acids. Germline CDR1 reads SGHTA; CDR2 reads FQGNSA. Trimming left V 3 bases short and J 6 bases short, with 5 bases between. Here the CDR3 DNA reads TGTGCCAGCAGCTTTGCCCATGAAAAACTGTTTTTT. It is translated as CASSFAHEKLFF.

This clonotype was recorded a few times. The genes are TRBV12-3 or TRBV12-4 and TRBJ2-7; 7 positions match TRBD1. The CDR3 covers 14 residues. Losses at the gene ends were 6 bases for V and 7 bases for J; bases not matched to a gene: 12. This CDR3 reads CASRAPGQPLEQYF. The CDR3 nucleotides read TGTGCCAGCAGGGCCCCGGGACAGCCCCTTGAGCAGTACTTC.

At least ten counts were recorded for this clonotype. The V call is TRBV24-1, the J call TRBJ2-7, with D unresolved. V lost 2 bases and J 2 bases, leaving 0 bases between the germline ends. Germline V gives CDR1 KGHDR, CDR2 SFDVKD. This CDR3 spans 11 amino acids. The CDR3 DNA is TGTGCCACCAGTGATTCCTACGAGCAGTACTTC. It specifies CATSDSYEQYF.

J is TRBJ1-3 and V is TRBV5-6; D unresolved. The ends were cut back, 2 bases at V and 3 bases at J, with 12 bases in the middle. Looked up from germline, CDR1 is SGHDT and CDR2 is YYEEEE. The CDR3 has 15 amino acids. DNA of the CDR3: TGTGCCAGCAGCTTCGGGCCGCCCGGTGGAAACACCATATATTTT. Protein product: CASSFGPPGGNTIYF.

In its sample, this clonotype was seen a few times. The CDR3 DNA follows: TGTGCCACCAGTGGGACAGGGGGACAGAGGGAGCAGTACTTC. This sequence encodes CATSGTGGQREQYF. The chain couples TRBV24-1 to TRBJ2-7; 10 positions match TRBD1. This CDR3 is built from 14 residues. Germline CDR1 reads KGHDR; CDR2 reads SFDVKD. With 5 bases clipped from V and 7 bases from J, the junction kept 7 bases outside the gene matches.

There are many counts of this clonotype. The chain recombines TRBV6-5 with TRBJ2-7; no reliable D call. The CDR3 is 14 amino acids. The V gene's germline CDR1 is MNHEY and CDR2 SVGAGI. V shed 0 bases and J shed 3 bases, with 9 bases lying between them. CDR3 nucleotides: TGTGCCAGCAGTTACTCCCACAGAGACTACGAGCAGTACTTC. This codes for CASSYSHRDYEQYF.

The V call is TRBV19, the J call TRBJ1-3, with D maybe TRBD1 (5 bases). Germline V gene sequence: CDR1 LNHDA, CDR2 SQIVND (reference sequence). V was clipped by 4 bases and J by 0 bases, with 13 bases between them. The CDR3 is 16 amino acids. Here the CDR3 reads CASSTTRDPSGNTIYF. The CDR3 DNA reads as TGTGCCAGTAGTACCACACGGGACCCCTCTGGAAACACCATATATTTT. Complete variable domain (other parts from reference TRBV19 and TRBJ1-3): DGGITQSPKYLFRKEGQNVTLSCEQNLNHDAMYWYRQDPGQGLRLIYYSQIVNDFQKGDIAEGYSVSREKKESFPLTVTSAQKNPTAFYLCASSTTRDPSGNTIYFGEGSWLTVV.

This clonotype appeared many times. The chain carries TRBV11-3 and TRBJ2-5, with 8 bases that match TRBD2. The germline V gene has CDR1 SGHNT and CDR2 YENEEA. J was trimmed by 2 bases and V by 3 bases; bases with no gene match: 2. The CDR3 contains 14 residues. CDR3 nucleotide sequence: TGTGCCAGCAGCTTTAGCGGGGAACAAGAGACCCAGTACTTC. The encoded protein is CASSFSGEQETQYF.

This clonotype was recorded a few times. DNA of the CDR3: TGTGCCAGCGGTTCCACAGCGTCGGGCACCTATGGCTACACCTTC. Its protein product is CASGSTASGTYGYTF. This chain joins TRBV12-3 or TRBV12-4 and TRBJ1-2; no reliable D call. Trimming stripped 8 bases from V and 4 bases from J, with 20 bases between. The CDR3 contains 15 residues.

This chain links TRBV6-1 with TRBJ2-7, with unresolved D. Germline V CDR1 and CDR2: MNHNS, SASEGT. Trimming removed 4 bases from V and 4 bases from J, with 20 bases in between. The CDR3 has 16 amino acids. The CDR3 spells CASSAAEISLGYEQYF. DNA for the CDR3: TGTGCCAGCAGTGCCGCTGAGATCTCCTTAGGGTACGAGCAGTACTTC.

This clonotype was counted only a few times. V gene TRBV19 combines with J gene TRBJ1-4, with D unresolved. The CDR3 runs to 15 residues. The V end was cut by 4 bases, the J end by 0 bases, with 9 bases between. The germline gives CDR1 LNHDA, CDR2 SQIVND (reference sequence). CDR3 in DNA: TGTGCCAGTAGTACAACTATTGCAACTAATGAAAAACTGTTTTTT. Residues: CASSTTIATNEKLFF. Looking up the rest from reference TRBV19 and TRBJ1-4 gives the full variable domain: DGGITQSPKYLFRKEGQNVTLSCEQNLNHDAMYWYRQDPGQGLRLIYYSQIVNDFQKGDIAEGYSVSREKKESFPLTVTSAQKNPTAFYLCASSTTIATNEKLFFGSGTQLSVL.